Sequencing of this TCR beta chain was carried out in a study of glioma-infiltrating T cells. V was cut by 10 bases and J by 5 bases, with 17 bases left in between. This CDR3 has 13 residues. The germline CDR1 and CDR2 sequences are WNHNN and SYGVQD (reference sequence). Broader study findings: Gliomas, especially low-grade, showed above-expected tissue-blood divergence; non-neoplastic patients showed below. Very few CDR3 sequences were shared between tissue and blood.

Amplification of TCR alpha and beta CDR3 regions from RNA used iRepertoire nested multiplex PCR. One-step reverse transcription and amplification started from approximately 100-400 ng of tissue mRNA or PBMC total RNA. MiXCR, run by TCRdb on the multiplex PCR reads, gives a single entry per CDR3 protein. Altogether about 140,000 distinct CDR3 sequences are present, about 39% being singletons, with the ten largest covering over 15%. About this clonotype: No antigen is known for it.

Sequences were obtained from glioma tissue, nonneoplastic brain tissue, or PBMCs (not recorded which). The receptor was derived from a human donor with low-grade glioma or glioblastoma, undergoing nonglioma brain surgery, or in good health (not recorded which). This chain uses TRBV10-1 with TRBJ2-5, with TRBD1 as a possible D gene (6 bases). CDR3 loop: CATQDQGKETQYF. CDR3 coding DNA: TGCGCCACCCAAGATCAGGGGAAGGAGACCCAGTACTTC.